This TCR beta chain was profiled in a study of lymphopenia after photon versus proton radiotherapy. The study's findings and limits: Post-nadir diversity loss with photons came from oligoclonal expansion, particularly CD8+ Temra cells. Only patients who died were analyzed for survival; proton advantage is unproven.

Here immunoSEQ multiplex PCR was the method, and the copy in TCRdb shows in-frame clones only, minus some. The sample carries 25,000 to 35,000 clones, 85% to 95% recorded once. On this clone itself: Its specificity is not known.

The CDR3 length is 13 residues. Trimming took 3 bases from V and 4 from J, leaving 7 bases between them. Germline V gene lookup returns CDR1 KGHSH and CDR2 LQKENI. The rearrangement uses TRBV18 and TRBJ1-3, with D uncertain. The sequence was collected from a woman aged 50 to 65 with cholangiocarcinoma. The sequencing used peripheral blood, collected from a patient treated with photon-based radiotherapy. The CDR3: CASSPGNGNTIYF. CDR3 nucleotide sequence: TGTGCCAGCTCACCGGGCAACGGAAACACCATATATTTT.